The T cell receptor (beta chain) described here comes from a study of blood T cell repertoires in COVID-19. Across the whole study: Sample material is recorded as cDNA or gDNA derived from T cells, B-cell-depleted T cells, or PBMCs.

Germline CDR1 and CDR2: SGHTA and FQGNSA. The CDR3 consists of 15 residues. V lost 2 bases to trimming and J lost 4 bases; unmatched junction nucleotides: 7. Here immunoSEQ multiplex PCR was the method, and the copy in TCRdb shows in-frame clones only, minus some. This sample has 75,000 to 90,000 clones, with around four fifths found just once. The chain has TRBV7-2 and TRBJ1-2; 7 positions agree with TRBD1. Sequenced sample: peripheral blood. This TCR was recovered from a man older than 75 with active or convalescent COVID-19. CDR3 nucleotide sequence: TGTGCCAGCAGCTTATTCTTAGGGGACAGCTATGGCTACACCTTC. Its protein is CASSLFLGDSYGYTF.